These 23 T cell receptor beta chains originate from one sample sequenced in a study of blood T cells in healthy people across ages. For the second PCR, which ran for about 7 to 12 cycles, a sample-barcoded 5' primer and a J-beta primer mix were used. TCRdb reprocessed the 5' RACE reads with MiXCR, giving one entry per CDR3 protein. The table shows approximately 1.5 million distinct CDR3 sequences, with roughly a third occurring only once. The specimen was blood. The receptors stem from a young woman in good health.

This clonotype was seen repeatedly, ten times or more. The chain is built from TRBV3-1 and TRBJ1-1; maybe TRBD1 (6 bases). Between the trimmed V and J ends, which lost 4 bases and 8 bases, there was a span of 11 bases. The germline gives CDR1 LGHDT, CDR2 YNNKEL (reference sequence). The CDR3 loop spans 12 amino acids. CDR3 DNA sequence: TGTGCCAGCAGCCGCGGACAGTTCGAAGCTTTCTTT. This translates into CASSRGQFEAFF.

This clonotype was counted only a few times. This chain uses TRBV4-1 with TRBJ2-3, with D possibly matching TRBD1 (6 bases). Between the trimmed V and J ends, which lost 3 bases and 5 bases, there was a span of 12 bases. Germline CDR1 is MGHRA and CDR2 is YSYEKL. The CDR3 is 14 residues long. The CDR3 region has the DNA TGCGCCAGCAGCCACGTCACAGGGAGAGATACGCAGTATTTT. This encodes CASSHVTGRDTQYF.

This rearrangement joins TRBV28 to TRBJ2-7, with D perhaps given as TRBD1 or TRBD2 (5 bases each). The ends were cut back, 3 bases at V and 4 bases at J, with 19 bases in the middle. The CDR3 spans 16 residues. CDR1 MDHEN and CDR2 SYDVKM come from the germline V gene. As DNA, the CDR3 is TGTGCCAGCAGTTTTATACCTTGGGGGAATAAATACGAGCAGTACTTC. The encoded protein is CASSFIPWGNKYEQYF.

The rearrangement links TRBV3-1 to TRBJ2-7; D possibly corresponds to TRBD1 (6 bases). Germline CDR1 reads LGHDT; CDR2 reads YNNKEL (reference sequence). V lost 6 bases and J lost 0, with 15 bases in between. This CDR3 spans 15 amino acids. As DNA, the CDR3 is TGTGCCAGCAGGCGGCTCACGGACAGCTCCTACGAGCAGTACTTC. This sequence encodes CASRRLTDSSYEQYF.

This chain connects TRBV5-1 to TRBJ2-1; 12 bases agree with TRBD2. Germline CDR1 is SGHRS and CDR2 is YFSETQ. V trimming: 3 bases; J trimming: 8 bases; junction bases outside the gene matches: 9. There are 16 residues in the CDR3. CDR3 region: CASSSPSGGARYEQFF. The CDR3 region has the DNA TGCGCCAGCAGCTCGCCTAGCGGGGGGGCTAGGTATGAGCAGTTCTTC. The full variable domain, its missing parts supplied by reference TRBV5-1 and TRBJ2-1, is KAGVTQTPRYLIKTRGQQVTLSCSPISGHRSVSWYQQTPGQGLQFLFEYFSETQRNKGNFPGRFSGRQFSNSRSEMNVSTLELGDSALYLCASSSPSGGARYEQFFGPGTRLTVL.

This clonotype was seen a handful of times. This chain links TRBV28 with TRBJ2-5, with D uncertain. The CDR3 contains 14 residues. Trimming removed 3 bases at V and 5 bases at J, with 13 bases between. Germline V gene lookup returns CDR1 MDHEN and CDR2 SYDVKM. CDR3 amino acids: CASSFVRVGETQYF. CDR3 DNA sequence: TGTGCCAGCAGTTTTGTCCGGGTTGGGGAGACCCAGTACTTC.

The chain links TRBV5-1 to TRBJ2-7, with unresolved D. CDR3 length: 14 amino acids. V was pared by 3 bases and J by 0 bases, with 10 bases between. CDR1 and CDR2 from the germline V gene are SGHRS and YFSETQ. The CDR3 sequence: CASSWDLSSYEQYF. The CDR3 nucleotides are TGCGCCAGCAGCTGGGATCTGAGCTCCTACGAGCAGTACTTC.

This clonotype was seen repeatedly, ten times or more. V and J are TRBV29-1 and TRBJ2-1; unclear D gene. Germline CDR1 and CDR2: SQVTM and ANQGSEA. Trimming took 5 bases from V and 9 from J, leaving 8 bases between them. The CDR3 has 10 amino acids. The CDR3 DNA is TGCAGCGTTATTAGGGCTGAGCAGTTCTTC. This sequence encodes CSVIRAEQFF.

This clonotype occurred a few times. This chain uses TRBV12-3 or TRBV12-4 with TRBJ1-4; weak D call: TRBD1 (6 bases). Trimming took off 10 bases at V and 6 bases at J, with 18 bases between the two ends. This CDR3 has 14 residues. CDR3 sequence (DNA): TGTGCCACCAGCACCGGGACATGGGATGAAAAACTGTTTTTT. This encodes CATSTGTWDEKLFF.

This clonotype was counted between two and nine times. The genes are TRBV28 and TRBJ2-5; 7 nucleotides agree with TRBD1. The CDR3 consists of 17 residues. V was clipped by 6 bases and J by 1 base; unmatched bases: 14. CDR1 and CDR2 from the germline V gene are MDHEN and SYDVKM. The CDR3 coding sequence is TGTGCCAGCAGCCCTACCACGGGGACAGCATTCCAAGAGACCCAGTACTTC. It specifies CASSPTTGTAFQETQYF.

This clonotype has only a few counts. The chain combines TRBV20-1 with TRBJ1-1; 9 bases agree with TRBD1. The CDR3 consists of 16 residues. In germline, CDR1 is DFQATT, CDR2 SNEGSKA (reference sequence). Unmatched junction bases numbered 13, after V lost 5 bases and J lost 3 bases. The CDR3 protein is CSAEPGTGRVDTEAFF. DNA for the CDR3: TGCAGTGCTGAACCCGGGACAGGGCGGGTCGACACTGAAGCTTTCTTT.

The chain links TRBV28 to TRBJ2-2, with 7 bases matching TRBD1. Trimming cost V 8 bases and J 6 bases; bases outside gene matches: 3. The CDR3 runs 12 residues. CDR1 is MDHEN and CDR2 is SYDVKM in the germline V gene. The CDR3 here is CASAQGAGELFF. The CDR3 DNA follows: TGTGCCAGCGCTCAGGGGGCCGGGGAGCTGTTTTTT.

This clonotype has at least ten counts. The rearrangement links TRBV10-2 to TRBJ2-7, with 9 bases matching TRBD1. V trimming: 4 bases; J trimming: 6 bases; junction bases outside the gene matches: 4. Germline V gives CDR1 WSHSY, CDR2 SAAADI. The CDR3 spans 13 residues. The CDR3, as DNA: TGCGCCAGCAGTGGACAGGGGGGTTTCGAGCAGTACTTC. Its protein product is CASSGQGGFEQYF.

This clonotype was seen ten or more times. The chain employs TRBV4-2 and TRBJ2-3; D might be TRBD1 (6 bases). CDR3 length: 13 residues. Deletions cut 10 bases from V and 1 base from J, with 12 bases between. CDR1 and CDR2 (germline): LGHNA, YNFKEQ. The CDR3 loop reads CATQGGGTDTQYF. In DNA, the CDR3 is TGTGCCACACAGGGTGGTGGCACAGATACGCAGTATTTT.

V usage is TRBV20-1 and J usage is TRBJ2-5; weak D call: TRBD2 (5 bases). This CDR3 has 13 amino acids. CDR1 and CDR2 from the germline V gene are DFQATT and SNEGSKA (reference sequence). V dropped 6 bases and J dropped 5 bases, with 16 bases sitting between them. The CDR3 loop reads CSAGGLGDETQYF. The CDR3, as DNA: TGCAGTGCCGGAGGACTCGGTGACGAGACCCAGTACTTC.

This clonotype was detected a few times. V and J are TRBV20-1 and TRBJ1-5, with TRBD1 as a possible D gene (5 bases). The length of the CDR3 is 15 residues. V lost 0 bases and J lost 2, with 11 bases in between. Germline V gives CDR1 DFQATT, CDR2 SNEGSKA (reference sequence). CDR3 sequence (DNA): TGCAGTGCTAGAGAGCTCCGCAGGGGCAATCAGCCCCAGCATTTT. It encodes CSARELRRGNQPQHF.

Only a few counts were recorded for this clonotype. This chain connects TRBV20-1 to TRBJ2-7, with 8 bases lining up with TRBD2. CDR3 length: 17 residues. Germline V lookup: CDR1 DFQATT, CDR2 SNEGSKA (reference sequence). The junction had 12 bases not matched to a gene; V was cut back by 0 bases and J by 2 bases. The CDR3 DNA follows: TGCAGTGCTAGAGACCAAGGACGCGGGGGGACCACCTACGAGCAGTACTTC. It is translated as CSARDQGRGGTTYEQYF.

The rearrangement links TRBV20-1 to TRBJ2-7; TRBD1 or TRBD2 may be the D gene (5 bases each). Trimming took off 3 bases at V and 7 bases at J, with 13 bases between the two ends. The CDR3 extends over 12 amino acids. Germline V lookup: CDR1 DFQATT, CDR2 SNEGSKA (reference sequence). This CDR3 is CSARPGPGEQYF. CDR3 DNA sequence: TGCAGTGCTAGGCCGGGACCGGGGGAGCAGTACTTC.

There are many counts of this clonotype. V usage is TRBV13 and J usage is TRBJ2-1; a possible D gene is TRBD2 (6 bases). The CDR3 is made up of 14 amino acids. CDR1 is PRHDT and CDR2 is FYEKMQ in the germline V gene (reference sequence). Deletions cut 5 bases from V and 4 bases from J, with 12 bases between. The CDR3 nucleotides read TGTGCCAGCAGCACCGGGACTGGATACAATGAGCAGTTCTTC. Amino acid sequence: CASSTGTGYNEQFF.

The gene calls are TRBV12-3 or TRBV12-4 and TRBJ2-3, with D possibly called TRBD1 or TRBD2 (7 bases each). This CDR3 has 14 amino acids. Trimming cost V 4 bases and J 4 bases, with 12 bases left between them. For the CDR3, the DNA is TGTGCCAGCAGTTGGGAGGGGGCGTCAGATACGCAGTATTTT. Its translation is CASSWEGASDTQYF.

This clonotype has a count of ten or more. This sequence joins TRBV12-3 or TRBV12-4 and TRBJ2-7; 9 bases line up with TRBD2. This CDR3 contains 18 residues. Trimming at V came to 3 bases and at J to 0 bases, leaving 12 bases not matched to a gene. CDR3: CASSFGRMSSGGSYEQYF. The CDR3 coding sequence is TGTGCCAGCAGTTTCGGCCGAATGAGTAGCGGGGGCTCCTACGAGCAGTACTTC.

This rearrangement joins TRBV7-2 to TRBJ1-1, with TRBD1 matching 10 bases. Germline V lookup: CDR1 SGHTA, CDR2 FQGNSA. The CDR3 sequence is 16 residues long. Trimming cost V 6 bases and J 5 bases; bases outside gene matches: 12. The CDR3: CASSKLPGQGGTEAFF. In DNA, the CDR3 is TGTGCCAGCAGTAAATTACCCGGACAGGGGGGGACTGAAGCTTTCTTT. Together with reference TRBV7-2 and TRBJ1-1, the CDR3 gives the full variable domain: GAGVSQSPSNKVTEKGKDVELRCDPISGHTALYWYRQSLGQGLEFLIYFQGNSAPDKSGLPSDRFSAERTGGSVSTLTIQRTQQEDSAVYLCASSKLPGQGGTEAFFGQGTRLTVV.

The V call is TRBV4-2, the J call TRBJ1-1; no reliable D call. This CDR3 has 13 amino acids. The V and J ends lost 0 bases and 6 bases respectively, with 8 bases between them. CDR1 LGHNA and CDR2 YNFKEQ come from the germline V gene. The CDR3 DNA reads TGTGCCAGCAGCCAAGATTGGCAGTCTGAAGCTTTCTTT. Its translation: CASSQDWQSEAFF.